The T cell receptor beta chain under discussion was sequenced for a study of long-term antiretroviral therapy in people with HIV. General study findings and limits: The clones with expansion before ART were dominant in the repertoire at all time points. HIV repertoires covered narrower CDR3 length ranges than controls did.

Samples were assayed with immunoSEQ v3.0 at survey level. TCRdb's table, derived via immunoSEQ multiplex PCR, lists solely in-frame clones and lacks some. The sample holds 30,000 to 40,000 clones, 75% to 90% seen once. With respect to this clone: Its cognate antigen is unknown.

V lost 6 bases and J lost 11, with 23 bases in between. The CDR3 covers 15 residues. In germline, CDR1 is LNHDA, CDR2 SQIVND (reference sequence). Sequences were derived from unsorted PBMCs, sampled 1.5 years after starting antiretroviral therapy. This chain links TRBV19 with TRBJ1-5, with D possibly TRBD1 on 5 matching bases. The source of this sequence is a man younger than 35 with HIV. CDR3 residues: CASSYLPGQRTTQHF. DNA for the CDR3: TGTGCCAGTAGCTACTTACCGGGGCAGAGAACGACCCAGCATTTT.